One and the same sample provided the 25 T cell receptor beta chains below, sequenced in a study of naive and memory T cell subsets. Two oligonucleotides, mixed equimolar, formed the beta constant-region primer covering TRBC1 and TRBC2. In TCRdb, the UMI-ligation and nested PCR reads were re-called with MiXCR into one record per CDR3 protein. This sample has 130,000 to 150,000 distinct CDR3 sequences, with 17% found just once. The material sequenced was naive CD4+ T cells from blood. Every receptor here comes from a human donor in good health.

This clonotype was seen ten or more times. This rearrangement joins TRBV12-3 or TRBV12-4 to TRBJ2-7, with 10 bases aligning to TRBD2. CDR3 length: 15 residues. V shed 5 bases, J shed 3 bases, and the junction held 7 bases outside the gene matches. The CDR3 DNA follows: TGTGCCAGCAGTATGGGACTAGCGAGGGTCTACGAGCAGTACTTC. It translates to CASSMGLARVYEQYF.

A few counts support this clonotype. This chain uses TRBV5-4 with TRBJ2-3; TRBD2 agrees at 8 bases. CDR1 SGHNT and CDR2 YYREEE come from the germline V gene (reference sequence). The CDR3 consists of 16 residues. Germline trimming cut 4 bases from V and 0 bases from J; bases unmatched to any gene: 7. CDR3 nucleotide sequence: TGTGCCAGCAGCCCCGGGAGGGCAGCTAGCACAGATACGCAGTATTTT. Protein sequence: CASSPGRAASTDTQYF.

The rearrangement joins TRBV28 to TRBJ2-3; TRBD2 agrees at 8 bases. The CDR3 totals 17 residues. In germline, CDR1 is MDHEN, CDR2 SYDVKM. J gave up 4 bases and V 10 bases, and 19 bases lay outside the gene matches. CDR3 sequence reads: CAISSGSPRDRPDTQYF. The CDR3 nucleotides are TGTGCCATTAGCAGCGGGAGCCCACGTGATCGTCCAGATACGCAGTATTTT. The entire variable domain, with the rest obtained from reference TRBV28 and TRBJ2-3, is as follows: DVKVTQSSRYLVKRTGEKVFLECVQDMDHENMFWYRQDPGLGLRLIYFSYDVKMKEKGDIPEGYSVSREKKERFSLILESASTNQTSMYLCAISSGSPRDRPDTQYFGPGTRLTVL.

The CDR3 is CASSPRTSTGELFF. The CDR3 nucleotides are TGTGCCAGCAGTCCCCGGACCAGCACCGGGGAGCTGTTTTTT. The V gene is TRBV6-2 or TRBV6-3, the J gene TRBJ2-2, with unresolved D. The CDR3 sequence is 14 residues long. The germline V gene encodes CDR1 MNHEY and CDR2 SVGEGT. V gave up 5 bases and J gave up 4 bases, with 11 bases separating them.

This clonotype was observed a few times. The chain recombines TRBV18 with TRBJ1-5, with D hard to call. The V end lost 3 bases, the J end lost 0 bases, and 12 bases lay between the germline ends. The CDR3 length is 16 residues. CDR1 and CDR2 from the germline V gene are KGHSH and LQKENI. The DNA of the CDR3 is TGTGCCAGCTCACCGCTTCAGGTATATAGCAATCAGCCCCAGCATTTT. It specifies CASSPLQVYSNQPQHF.

The chain combines TRBV11-1 with TRBJ2-1; maybe TRBD2 (6 bases). Germline V gene sequence: CDR1 SGHAT, CDR2 FQDESV (reference sequence). Trimming removed 5 bases from V and 3 bases from J, with 20 bases in between. The CDR3 has 17 amino acids. This CDR3 is CASSILRGGAHYNEQFF. CDR3 coding DNA: TGTGCCAGCAGCATCCTCCGCGGCGGGGCTCACTACAATGAGCAGTTCTTC.

This clonotype was seen a handful of times. The chain has TRBV5-6 and TRBJ2-5, with 8 bases fitting TRBD1. V lost 0 bases, J lost 4 bases, and 11 bases stayed unmatched. This CDR3 is built from 17 residues. From germline, CDR1 is SGHDT and CDR2 YYEEEE. The DNA for the CDR3 is TGTGCCAGCAGCTTGGGACGGCGACAGGGGAAAGGAGAGACCCAGTACTTC. Its translation: CASSLGRRQGKGETQYF. The full variable domain, in which reference TRBV5-6 and TRBJ2-5 provide the parts outside the CDR3, is DAGVTQSPTHLIKTRGQQVTLRCSPKSGHDTVSWYQQALGQGPQFIFQYYEEEERQRGNFPDRFSGHQFPNYSSELNVNALLLGDSALYLCASSLGRRQGKGETQYFGPGTRLLVL.

The CDR3 nucleotides read TGTGCCAGCAGCCCCTTAGTGGCTAGCATTGAGCAGTTCTTC. Encoded protein: CASSPLVASIEQFF. This sequence joins TRBV12-3 or TRBV12-4 and TRBJ2-1, with D maybe TRBD2 (5 bases). This CDR3 comprises 14 residues. V shed 6 bases and J shed 9 bases, with 18 bases lying between them.

V gene TRBV10-1 combines with J gene TRBJ2-1; D is unclear. CDR1 is WNHNN, CDR2 SYGVQD, per germline (reference sequence). CDR3 length: 16 residues. V was shortened by 2 bases and J by 4 bases, with 15 bases between the two germline ends. In nucleotides, the CDR3 is TGCGCCAGCAGTGAGCAGGCAGAGCCACAATACAATGAGCAGTTCTTC. It codes for CASSEQAEPQYNEQFF.

The V gene is TRBV6-5, the J gene TRBJ2-1, with 13 bases that match TRBD2. Germline V gene sequence: CDR1 MNHEY, CDR2 SVGAGI. The ends lost 6 bases at V and 2 bases at J; junction bases unmatched: 10. The CDR3 is 18 amino acids. The CDR3 sequence is CASSGTSGAFRTYNEQFF. The CDR3 DNA reads as TGTGCCAGCAGCGGGACTAGCGGGGCATTCCGTACCTACAATGAGCAGTTCTTC.

As DNA, the CDR3 is TGTGCCAGCAGTGGGGCTAGCGGGAGGAATTACAATGAGCAGTTCTTC. It yields the protein CASSGASGRNYNEQFF. This chain joins TRBV28 and TRBJ2-1; 11 bases line up with TRBD2. Germline CDR1 is MDHEN and CDR2 is SYDVKM. With V trimmed by 5 bases and J by 4 bases, 7 bases remained unmatched. The CDR3 runs to 16 residues. The full variable domain, with the rest looked up from reference TRBV28 and TRBJ2-1, is DVKVTQSSRYLVKRTGEKVFLECVQDMDHENMFWYRQDPGLGLRLIYFSYDVKMKEKGDIPEGYSVSREKKERFSLILESASTNQTSMYLCASSGASGRNYNEQFFGPGTRLTVL.

This clonotype has just a few counts. The rearrangement links TRBV6-2 or TRBV6-3 to TRBJ2-1; no clear D gene. The ends were cut back, 1 base at V and 0 bases at J, with 7 bases in the middle. Germline loops: CDR1 MNHEY, CDR2 SVGEGT. This CDR3 has 15 residues. Here the CDR3 DNA reads TGTGCCAGCAGTTACTTAAGGAGCTCCTACAATGAGCAGTTCTTC. Translation gives CASSYLRSSYNEQFF.

As DNA, the CDR3 is TGTGCCAGCAGTCGGCCCCGGGAGGCCACTGAAGCTTTCTTT. Translating gives CASSRPREATEAFF. The chain links TRBV12-3 or TRBV12-4 to TRBJ1-1; D uncertain. V was pared by 5 bases and J by 4 bases, with 14 bases between. CDR3 length: 14 amino acids.

This clonotype was recorded a few times. The rearrangement links TRBV6-5 to TRBJ1-6; tentative D call: TRBD1 (6 bases). There are 19 residues in the CDR3. V was cut by 6 bases and J by 0 bases, with 21 bases left in between. CDR1 MNHEY and CDR2 SVGAGI come from the germline V gene. CDR3 nucleotide sequence: TGTGCCAGCAGCCTCGGACAGTTTGGGACCAGCTCCTATAATTCACCCCTCCACTTT. This sequence encodes CASSLGQFGTSSYNSPLHF.

The chain recombines TRBV7-9 with TRBJ2-6; a weak D match, TRBD1 (6 bases). Germline V gene data show CDR1 as SEHNR and CDR2 as FQNEAQ (reference sequence). The CDR3 sequence is 17 residues long. V was cut by 5 bases and J by 4 bases, with 18 bases left in between. The CDR3 sequence is CASSRARTGRGANVLTF. The DNA for the CDR3 is TGTGCCAGCAGCCGGGCCCGAACAGGGCGCGGGGCCAACGTCCTGACTTTC.

This clonotype was recorded at least ten times. The rearrangement uses TRBV4-3 and TRBJ2-6; D is possibly TRBD1 (6 bases). Germline CDR1 LGHNA, CDR2 YSLEER. The CDR3 consists of 20 residues. Trimming stripped 5 bases from V and 0 bases from J, with 23 bases between. The CDR3 DNA reads as TGCGCCAGCAGCTATGAAAAAGTCAGGGGTTTCCCCTCTGGGGCCAACGTCCTGACTTTC. It yields the protein CASSYEKVRGFPSGANVLTF.

This clonotype has only a few counts. This rearrangement joins TRBV24-1 to TRBJ2-1; TRBD1 aligns across 9 bases. In germline, CDR1 is KGHDR, CDR2 SFDVKD. The V and J ends lost 4 bases and 3 bases, in that order; junction bases with no gene match: 6. CDR3 length: 16 amino acids. This CDR3 reads CATSDRQGENYNEQFF. CDR3 nucleotide sequence: TGTGCCACCAGTGACAGACAGGGGGAGAACTACAATGAGCAGTTCTTC.

This chain joins TRBV5-1 and TRBJ2-5, with 10 bases aligning to TRBD1. This CDR3 region has 16 residues. CDR1 is SGHRS and CDR2 is YFSETQ in the germline V gene. J lost 5 bases, V lost 0 bases, and 7 bases had no gene match. CDR3 in amino acids: CASSLGMTGGGETQYF. DNA for the CDR3: TGCGCCAGCAGCTTGGGGATGACAGGGGGCGGCGAGACCCAGTACTTC.

The chain uses TRBV25-1 and TRBJ2-1; maybe TRBD1 (6 bases). V shed 4 bases and J shed 6 bases, with 22 bases lying between them. Per germline, CDR1 MGHDK and CDR2 SYGVNS. CDR3 size: 17 residues. The CDR3 region is CASSGQKAGDGVNEQFF. The CDR3 DNA reads TGTGCCAGCAGTGGCCAAAAAGCAGGGGATGGAGTCAATGAGCAGTTCTTC.

This clonotype was detected a few times. The chain carries TRBV5-1 and TRBJ2-3; D tentatively reads TRBD1 or TRBD2 (5 bases each). Germline V lookup: CDR1 SGHRS, CDR2 YFSETQ. V was shortened by 0 bases and J by 4 bases, with 18 bases between the two germline ends. There are 17 residues in the CDR3. The CDR3 region has the DNA TGCGCCAGCAGCTTGGGTGACAGAGGCCTTAGCGCAGATACGCAGTATTTT. Its translation is CASSLGDRGLSADTQYF. The full variable domain, with the rest looked up from reference TRBV5-1 and TRBJ2-3, is KAGVTQTPRYLIKTRGQQVTLSCSPISGHRSVSWYQQTPGQGLQFLFEYFSETQRNKGNFPGRFSGRQFSNSRSEMNVSTLELGDSALYLCASSLGDRGLSADTQYFGPGTRLTVL.

This clonotype was observed a handful of times. The chain employs TRBV7-3 and TRBJ2-3; D not resolved. V lost 6 bases and J 0 bases, leaving 7 bases between the germline ends. The CDR3 totals 13 residues. Germline loops: CDR1 SGHTA, CDR2 FQGTGA. The chain's CDR3 is CASRRTSTDTQYF. CDR3 nucleotides: TGTGCCAGCAGGCGTACTAGCACAGATACGCAGTATTTT.

V usage is TRBV4-2 and J usage is TRBJ2-3; D gene ambiguous. The CDR3 length is 15 residues. V lost 1 base and J 0 bases, leaving 8 bases between the germline ends. The V gene's germline CDR1 is LGHNA and CDR2 YNFKEQ. This CDR3 is CASSQASSSTDTQYF. The CDR3 DNA reads TGTGCCAGCAGCCAAGCGTCATCTAGCACAGATACGCAGTATTTT.

This clonotype was found a few times. The chain uses TRBV11-1 and TRBJ2-7, with 11 positions matching TRBD2. The CDR3 has 15 residues. Germline V gene data show CDR1 as SGHAT and CDR2 as FQDESV (reference sequence). The trim removed 4 bases at V and 2 bases at J, leaving 4 bases unmatched. DNA of the CDR3: TGTGCCAGCAGCTCGGGACTAGCGGAACCCTACGAGCAGTACTTC. This encodes CASSSGLAEPYEQYF.

The chain couples TRBV20-1 to TRBJ2-5; TRBD1 agrees at 7 bases. V shed 1 base, J shed 5 bases, and the junction held 10 bases outside the gene matches. The length of the CDR3 is 15 residues. Per the germline V gene, CDR1 is DFQATT and CDR2 is SNEGSKA (reference sequence). The CDR3 region has the DNA TGCAGTGCTAGAGGTGACAGGGTCCTAGGGGAGACCCAGTACTTC. Translation gives CSARGDRVLGETQYF.

This clonotype was counted a few times. The chain links TRBV7-2 to TRBJ2-5, with 8 nucleotides matching TRBD2. V lost 5 bases, J lost 6 bases, and 14 bases stayed unmatched. Germline V lookup: CDR1 SGHTA, CDR2 FQGNSA. This CDR3 spans 16 amino acids. DNA of the CDR3: TGTGCCAGCAGCCAAGACGGACTAGCCCCCAAAAAGACCCAGTACTTC. It translates to CASSQDGLAPKKTQYF.